One sample yielded the 18 T cell receptor beta chains listed below, sequenced in a study of T cells of healthy individuals listed by TCRdb under 2018. Receptors were amplified or captured by 5' RACE. TCRdb shows the sequencer as Illumina MiSeq. The raw public data were reprocessed by TCRdb itself: fastp quality trimming at Q25, MiXCR clonotype calling, in-frame beta chains only. Every CDR3 protein is listed once, alongside the most common genes and DNA of its rows. Across this sample there are about 100,000 distinct CDR3 sequences, with approximately 15% seen only once. The top ten clonotypes cover more than 5.5% of the sample. The receptors come from a human donor in good health.

This clonotype appeared many times. The chain joins TRBV20-1 to TRBJ2-7; no firm D call. V lost 6 bases to trimming and J lost 2 bases, with 14 bases between them. From germline, CDR1 is DFQATT and CDR2 SNEGSKA (reference sequence). This CDR3 comprises 13 residues. This chain's CDR3 is CSALEFAAYEQYF. DNA for the CDR3: TGCAGTGCCTTGGAGTTCGCTGCCTACGAGCAGTACTTC.

This clonotype was recorded many times. The chain is built from TRBV20-1 and TRBJ1-5; tentative D call: TRBD1 (5 bases). The V gene's germline CDR1 is DFQATT and CDR2 SNEGSKA (reference sequence). Trimming removed 3 bases from V and 5 bases from J, with 14 bases in between. This CDR3 has 14 amino acids. The CDR3 DNA sequence: TGCAGTGCTAGTTCCCAGGGCCGCTATCAGCCCCAGCATTTT. As protein: CSASSQGRYQPQHF.

The chain uses TRBV28 and TRBJ1-2, with a tentative D call TRBD1 (5 bases). The germline V gene encodes CDR1 MDHEN and CDR2 SYDVKM. The CDR3 spans 14 residues. Trimming left V 5 bases short and J 1 base short, with 11 bases between. The CDR3 DNA reads as TGTGCCAGCAGTGCCCGACAGCTTAACTATGGCTACACCTTC. Translating it yields CASSARQLNYGYTF.

This chain uses TRBV20-1 with TRBJ1-2; 9 bases fit TRBD1. Germline loops: CDR1 DFQATT, CDR2 SNEGSKA (reference sequence). J gave up 8 bases and V 4 bases, and 5 bases lay outside the gene matches. The CDR3 covers 12 residues. CDR3 coding DNA: TGCAGTGCTACCCGGGACAGGGAAGGCTACACCTTC. It is translated as CSATRDREGYTF.

The table lists this clonotype with many counts. The J gene is TRBJ2-7, the V gene TRBV5-1, with TRBD2 matching over 11 bases. The germline V gene has CDR1 SGHRS and CDR2 YFSETQ. The ends lost 3 bases at V and 0 bases at J; junction bases unmatched: 5. CDR3 length: 16 residues. This CDR3 is CASSSGLAASSYEQYF. As DNA, the CDR3 is TGCGCCAGCAGCTCGGGACTAGCGGCAAGCTCCTACGAGCAGTACTTC.

The chain employs TRBV5-6 and TRBJ2-1, with D tentatively TRBD1 (5 bases). V was pared by 2 bases and J by 3 bases, with 9 bases between. CDR3 size: 14 residues. Germline assignment: CDR1 SGHDT and CDR2 YYEEEE. The CDR3 bases are TGTGCCAGCAGCTTAAGGGGCGTCTACAATGAGCAGTTCTTC. Amino acid sequence: CASSLRGVYNEQFF.

This clonotype was seen at least ten times. This chain joins TRBV20-1 and TRBJ2-7, with D possibly TRBD1 on 5 matching bases. V was cut by 3 bases and J by 2 bases, with 8 bases left in between. Per the germline V gene, CDR1 is DFQATT and CDR2 is SNEGSKA (reference sequence). The CDR3 contains 12 residues. CDR3 sequence: CSARDTAYEQYF. CDR3 nucleotides: TGCAGTGCTAGGGACACAGCCTACGAGCAGTACTTC.

In regard to this clonotype: A much more abundant neighbour one base away suggests this may be a read error. The chain combines TRBV19 with TRBJ1-5; possible D gene TRBD1, 5 bases. Germline CDR1 and CDR2: LNHDA and SQIVND (reference sequence). The CDR3 contains 14 residues. CDR3 DNA sequence: TGTACCAGTTCCATTGTGCAGGGAAATCAGCCCCAGCATTTT. It yields the protein CTSSIVQGNQPQHF.

Only a few counts were recorded for this clonotype. This rearrangement joins TRBV5-1 to TRBJ2-7; 11 bases are a match to TRBD2. This CDR3 is 18 amino acids long. Germline assignment: CDR1 SGHRS and CDR2 YFSETQ. Unmatched junction bases numbered 8, after V lost 0 bases and J lost 0 bases. The CDR3: CASSLDLTSGISSYEQYF. CDR3 coding DNA: TGCGCCAGCAGCTTGGATTTGACTAGCGGGATTAGCTCCTACGAGCAGTACTTC. The whole variable domain, filled in from reference TRBV5-1 and TRBJ2-7, reads KAGVTQTPRYLIKTRGQQVTLSCSPISGHRSVSWYQQTPGQGLQFLFEYFSETQRNKGNFPGRFSGRQFSNSRSEMNVSTLELGDSALYLCASSLDLTSGISSYEQYFGPGTRLTVT.

This clonotype was observed a handful of times. This chain uses TRBV27 with TRBJ2-1, with 7 bases lining up with TRBD2. Germline CDR1 MNHEY, CDR2 SMNVEV (reference sequence). This CDR3 is built from 16 residues. Germline trimming cut 6 bases from V and 3 bases from J; bases unmatched to any gene: 11. The CDR3 DNA reads as TGTGCCAGCAGGGGACTACCGGGTCGGCGCTACAATGAGCAGTTCTTC. This translates into CASRGLPGRRYNEQFF.

In this sample, this clonotype turned up a few times. The rearrangement uses TRBV20-1 and TRBJ1-2, with D unresolved. Germline V gene data show CDR1 as DFQATT and CDR2 as SNEGSKA (reference sequence). V was trimmed by 5 bases and J by 2 bases, leaving 18 bases between them. This CDR3 contains 15 residues. The CDR3 reads CSASPSGNINYGYTF. The CDR3 DNA sequence: TGCAGTGCTTCCCCTAGCGGGAACATAAACTATGGCTACACCTTC.

The count of this clonotype is one. The chain carries TRBV20-1 and TRBJ2-5, with 12 bases identical to TRBD2. This CDR3 has 16 amino acids. In germline, CDR1 is DFQATT, CDR2 SNEGSKA (reference sequence). The trim removed 6 bases at V and 1 base at J, leaving 9 bases unmatched. The CDR3: CSAKSTSGGLQETQYF. In nucleotides, the CDR3 is TGCAGTGCCAAATCCACTAGCGGGGGGCTCCAAGAGACCCAGTACTTC.

In this sample, this clonotype turned up a few times. CDR3 DNA: TGTGCCAGCCGCCGGAGAAACGGGGGAAATGAGCAGTTCTTC. It specifies CASRRRNGGNEQFF. The chain joins TRBV28 to TRBJ2-1; possibly TRBD2 for D (6 bases). Germline CDR1 and CDR2: MDHEN and SYDVKM. Between the trimmed V and J ends, which lost 8 bases and 7 bases, there was a span of 18 bases. The CDR3 consists of 14 residues.

This clonotype was seen more than once but under ten times. This chain joins TRBV18 and TRBJ2-3; no firm D call. The CDR3 length is 15 residues. Germline CDR1 is KGHSH and CDR2 is LQKENI. V lost 3 bases to trimming and J lost 0 bases, with 10 bases between them. CDR3 DNA sequence: TGTGCCAGCTCACCTGCACCTACTAGCACAGATACGCAGTATTTT. Protein sequence: CASSPAPTSTDTQYF.

This clonotype was recorded at least ten times. This chain links TRBV7-9 with TRBJ1-1; D is uncertain. Trimming removed 4 bases from V and 4 bases from J, with 19 bases in between. CDR1 is SEHNR, CDR2 FQNEAQ, per germline (reference sequence). This CDR3 contains 16 residues. This chain's CDR3 is CASSSPGGRGATEAFF. In DNA form, the CDR3 reads TGTGCCAGCAGCTCCCCCGGCGGCAGAGGAGCCACTGAAGCTTTCTTT. The full variable domain, rest sourced from reference TRBV7-9 and TRBJ1-1, is DTGVSQNPRHKITKRGQNVTFRCDPISEHNRLYWYRQTLGQGPEFLTYFQNEAQLEKSRLLSDRFSAERPKGSFSTLEIQRTEQGDSAMYLCASSSPGGRGATEAFFGQGTRLTVV.

The table lists this clonotype with many counts. This chain joins TRBV4-2 and TRBJ1-2; D ambiguous. V was pared by 1 base and J by 0 bases, with 9 bases between. The CDR3 is made up of 15 amino acids. Germline lookup yields CDR1 LGHNA and CDR2 YNFKEQ. This CDR3 reads CASSQVQNSNYGYTF. The CDR3 DNA reads TGTGCCAGCAGCCAAGTACAGAACTCTAACTATGGCTACACCTTC.

Concerning this clonotype itself: Likely a read error: the CDR3 ends without its conserved phenylalanine or tryptophan. This chain uses TRBV7-9 with TRBJ1-2; D is unclear. CDR1 SEHNR and CDR2 FQNEAQ come from the germline V gene (reference sequence). V was shortened by 11 bases and J by 8 bases, with 12 bases between the two germline ends. This CDR3 is built from 10 residues. The CDR3 bases are TGTGCCTGCCCCGGTAACGGCTACACCTTA. Translated, it gives CACPGNGYTL.

V is TRBV11-2 and J is TRBJ2-1; 8 bases line up with TRBD2. The CDR3 is made up of 17 amino acids. J was trimmed by 0 bases and V by 0 bases; bases with no gene match: 4. Germline loops: CDR1 SGHAT, CDR2 FQNNGV. The CDR3 bases are TGTGCCAGCAGCTTAGAGCGGGGGGCGAGCTCCTACAATGAGCAGTTCTTC. Translation: CASSLERGASSYNEQFF.